This TCR beta chain was sequenced in a study of beta chain features in type 1 diabetes. What was sequenced were expressed TCRB transcripts, since all of the isolated RNA had been reverse transcribed. Naive, central memory and regulatory T cell samples averaged roughly 3.5 million reads. TCRdb's table, derived via immunoSEQ multiplex PCR, lists solely in-frame clones and lacks some. The sample shows a few hundred thousand clones, over 25% of them seen only once. This clone was seen a few times. Germline CDR1 SGHDT, CDR2 YYEEEE. CDR3 length equals 15 residues. Trimming stripped 0 bases from V and 0 bases from J, with 7 bases between.

This TCR came from a man younger than 30 in good health. This sequence joins TRBV5-6 and TRBJ2-1; D is undetermined. The material sequenced was naive CD4+ T cells from blood. The DNA for the CDR3 is TGTGCCAGCAGCTTGGGAAGGAGCTCCTACAATGAGCAGTTCTTC. Its translation is CASSLGRSSYNEQFF.